The clone carrying this TCR beta chain occurred many times. Its specificity is unknown. It was template switching that added a universal primer site, and there were unique molecular identifiers on the cDNA. MiXCR, run by TCRdb on the 5' RACE reads, gives a single entry per CDR3 protein. The sample contains approximately 280,000 distinct CDR3 sequences, 6.5% to 9.5% of which appear only once. This sample stems from a study of identical twins. V gave up 1 base and J gave up 6 bases, with 12 bases separating them. CDR1 and CDR2 (germline): MNHNS, SASEGT. This CDR3 is 15 amino acids long. Broader study findings: Whereas memory repertoires showed no such difference, abundant cord blood beta clonotypes carried fewer insertions. Modelling approaches yielded underestimates of out-of-frame TCR alpha sharing between monozygotic twins. Low generation probability was overrepresented in out-of-frame alpha sequences shared by twins.

A further study also used this sample, focusing on yellow fever vaccine responses in identical twins.

This receptor was taken from a woman aged 18-29 years in good health. Specimen: memory (CD45RO+) T cells sorted from blood. The chain uses TRBV6-1 and TRBJ1-4; D is undetermined. CDR3 bases: TGTGCCAGCAGTGAAGGCGTCGGATTCTATGAAAAACTGTTTTTT. This encodes CASSEGVGFYEKLFF.